This passage covers 6 T cell receptor beta chains from one sample sequenced in a study of tumor-infiltrating lymphocytes in primary liver carcinoma. Between roughly 20 and 31 mg of unsorted bulk tissue served as the source from which RNA and DNA were co-extracted. cDNA specific to TCR beta was made from about 0.45 ug of total RNA, with a constant-region primer employed for priming. Amplification in three nested multiplex PCR rounds with slightly modified ARM-PCR gave rise to TCR beta libraries. Primers for the first two PCR rounds were TRBV1-TRBV30 forward primers and a C-beta reverse primer (around 10 cycles per round). TCRdb reanalysed the multiplex PCR reads using MiXCR and keeps one entry per CDR3 protein. This repertoire shows 50,000 or so distinct CDR3 sequences, around 77% found once; its top ten account for approximately 25%. The sample taken for sequencing was liver tumor tissue from sampling region 5. The subset denotes: tumor region T5, tumor centre. Every receptor here comes from a man between 40 and 49 years old with primary liver carcinoma and hepatitis B virus infection.

In regard to this clonotype: Relative to the germline gene, one junction end is altered; a read error may explain this. The chain employs TRBV4-1 and TRBJ1-5; D may be TRBD1 (6 bases). This CDR3 has 15 amino acids. Germline CDR1 MGHRA, CDR2 YSYEKL. This CDR3 reads CASSKGQNSNQPQHF. In DNA, the CDR3 is TGCGCCAGCAGCAAAGGACAGAATAGCAATCAGCCCCAACATTTT.

Concerning this clonotype itself: Germline is not matched at one junction end, which may reflect a read error. V usage is TRBV5-4 and J usage is TRBJ2-7; D possibly matches TRBD1 or TRBD2 (6 bases each). The CDR3 length is 15 residues. From germline, CDR1 is SGHNT and CDR2 YYREEE (reference sequence). This CDR3 is CASNLGGLSSYEQYF. CDR3 DNA: TGTGCCAGCAACTTGGGGGGCCTTAGCTCCTACGAGCAGTACTTC.

The chain combines TRBV10-2 with TRBJ1-1; a possible D gene is TRBD1 (5 bases). The CDR3 loop spans 14 amino acids. Germline values: CDR1 WSHSY, CDR2 SAAADI. The ends were cut back, 6 bases at V and 3 bases at J, with 14 bases in the middle. Here the CDR3 reads CASRGPHLDTEAFF. The DNA of the CDR3 is TGCGCCAGCAGGGGACCACATTTGGACACTGAAGCTTTCTTT.

The rearrangement links TRBV6-2 or TRBV6-3 to TRBJ2-7; 11 bases match TRBD2. Losses at the gene ends were 7 bases for V and 3 bases for J; bases not matched to a gene: 5. The CDR3 spans 14 residues. Germline assignment: CDR1 MNHEY and CDR2 SVGEGT. CDR3 region: CASTRLAGLYEQYF. The CDR3 DNA sequence: TGTGCCAGCACCCGACTAGCGGGACTCTACGAGCAGTACTTC.

As to this clonotype: An end of the junction differs from the germline gene, which may be a read error. This sequence joins TRBV9 and TRBJ2-5; 10 bases are a match to TRBD1. This CDR3 contains 14 residues. CDR1 and CDR2 (germline): SGDLS, YYNGEE. For the CDR3, the DNA is TGTGTCAGCAGTGCGGGACAGGGGCGAGAGACCCAGTACTTC. Translated: CVSSAGQGRETQYF.

On this clonotype itself: An end of the junction does not agree with germline; a read error may underlie this. The gene calls are TRBV14 and TRBJ2-1; possibly TRBD2 for D (5 bases). The CDR3 extends over 15 amino acids. In germline, CDR1 is SGHDN, CDR2 FVKESK. The DNA for the CDR3 is TGTGCCAGCTGCCAGTATCGGGGTTCCTACAATGAGCAGTTCTTC. Translating gives CASCQYRGSYNEQFF.